This T cell receptor beta chain stems from a study of patients and donors after allogeneic stem cell transplantation. In TCRdb, the RT-PCR reads were re-called with MiXCR into one record per CDR3 protein. The repertoire consists of some 160,000 distinct CDR3 sequences, with nearly 25% occurring once and the leading ten covering 25% to 30%. The TCR sequence derives from a human donor who was either an allogeneic HSCT recipient or a stem cell or donor lymphocyte infusion donor (not recorded which). It is not recorded whose cells these are; they may come from a transplant donor. The source material was blood, either unsorted or a sorted T cell fraction (not recorded which).

The CDR3: CASSLVGTGSNSGNTIYF. The CDR3 DNA is TGCGCCAGCAGCTTGGTGGGGACAGGGTCGAACTCTGGAAACACCATATATTTT. This sequence joins TRBV5-1 and TRBJ1-3, with 9 bases fitting TRBD1. CDR1 is SGHRS, CDR2 YFSETQ, per germline. V lost 0 bases, J lost 0 bases, and 7 bases stayed unmatched. The CDR3 length is 18 residues.